This T cell receptor beta chain was documented in a study of CD8 T cells in ankylosing spondylitis. Germline-derived CDR1 and CDR2 are SEHNR and FQNEAQ (reference sequence). The CDR3 length is 15 residues. V was trimmed by 5 bases and J by 1 base, leaving 14 bases between them. This clonotype was recorded at least ten times. TCRdb fed the 5' RACE reads into MiXCR, producing one record per CDR3 protein. The table shows about 400,000 distinct CDR3 sequences, with 20% to 25% occurring only once. The source material was blood, either unsorted or a sorted T cell fraction (not recorded which). The V and J genes are TRBV7-9 and TRBJ2-5; D might be TRBD1 (6 bases). This clonotype was obtained from a male donor with ankylosing spondylitis or in good health (not recorded which). CDR3 amino acids: CASSPTGTPQETQYF. CDR3 in DNA: TGTGCCAGCAGCCCAACCGGGACACCCCAAGAGACCCAGTACTTC.